A single sample gave rise to the 25 T cell receptor beta chains below, sequenced in a study of T cell changes during pregnancy in multiple sclerosis. TCRdb's copy holds only in-frame clones and misses some; the assay was immunoSEQ multiplex PCR. The data show about 45,000 clones, roughly nine tenths seen once. The sequencing here drew on CD4+ T cells from peripheral blood mononuclear cells, taken in the first trimester of pregnancy. These receptors originate from a female donor with multiple sclerosis, enrolled in a pregnancy study.

The chain links TRBV5-1 to TRBJ2-3, with 13 nucleotides matching TRBD2. The CDR3 runs to 16 residues. Germline V CDR1 and CDR2: SGHRS, YFSETQ. V gave up 3 bases and J gave up 5 bases; unmatched junction bases: 6. The chain's CDR3 is CASSSGLAGVIDTQYF. The CDR3 coding sequence is TGCGCCAGCAGCTCCGGACTAGCGGGAGTGATAGATACGCAGTATTTT.

The chain carries TRBV5-1 and TRBJ2-1, with TRBD2 matching over 7 bases. CDR1 SGHRS and CDR2 YFSETQ come from the germline V gene. With V trimmed by 7 bases and J by 6 bases, 13 bases remained unmatched. The CDR3 is 15 amino acids. The CDR3 nucleotides are TGCGCCAGCTTGAGGGAGGGAGGGCGGTCCAATGAGCAGTTCTTC. Its translation: CASLREGGRSNEQFF.

The V gene is TRBV19, the J gene TRBJ1-2; 9 bases align to TRBD1. The germline V gene has CDR1 LNHDA and CDR2 SQIVND (reference sequence). CDR3 size: 14 residues. J gave up 6 bases and V 6 bases, and 8 bases lay outside the gene matches. This CDR3 reads CASSPDRGLNGYTF. For the CDR3, the DNA is TGTGCCAGTAGCCCGGACAGGGGATTAAATGGCTACACCTTC.

This clone was seen only once. As DNA, the CDR3 is TGTGCCAGCAGCCACAGCGAAGTAGGTGAAAAACTGTTTTTT. It is translated as CASSHSEVGEKLFF. This chain joins TRBV4-2 and TRBJ1-4, with D uncertain. The CDR3 extends over 14 amino acids. Trimming removed 3 bases at V and 7 bases at J, with 12 bases between. CDR1 is LGHNA and CDR2 is YNFKEQ in the germline V gene.

The rearrangement joins TRBV7-9 to TRBJ1-4; TRBD1 agrees at 10 bases. CDR1 is SEHNR and CDR2 is FQNEAQ in the germline V gene (reference sequence). V lost 1 base to trimming and J lost 10 bases; unmatched junction nucleotides: 3. The CDR3 is 14 amino acids. The CDR3 is CASSLEDRGRKLFF. The CDR3 DNA is TGTGCCAGCAGCTTAGAGGACAGGGGGAGAAAACTGTTTTTT.

This sequence joins TRBV6-1 and TRBJ2-1, with D hard to call. Germline CDR1 is MNHNS and CDR2 is SASEGT. V shed 4 bases and J shed 12 bases, with 19 bases lying between them. This CDR3 is 14 amino acids long. The chain's CDR3 is CASSGAELWVGQFF. The CDR3 region has the DNA TGTGCCAGCAGTGGGGCCGAACTGTGGGTAGGGCAGTTCTTC.

The V call is TRBV5-1, the J call TRBJ1-5; TRBD1 is a possible D gene (5 bases). V was cut by 0 bases and J by 3 bases, with 10 bases left in between. CDR3 length equals 15 residues. In germline, CDR1 is SGHRS, CDR2 YFSETQ. The DNA of the CDR3 is TGCGCCAGCAGCTTGGGGCAGGGTACCAATCAGCCCCAGCATTTT. This encodes CASSLGQGTNQPQHF.

The chain combines TRBV5-5 with TRBJ2-7, with D tentatively TRBD2 (5 bases). Germline values: CDR1 SGHKS, CDR2 YYEKEE (reference sequence). The CDR3 is made up of 13 amino acids. V lost 0 bases and J lost 6, with 10 bases in between. The CDR3 DNA reads TGTGCCAGCAGCTTGGCTAGCCTGGGCGAGCAGTACTTC. Translation gives CASSLASLGEQYF.

The V gene is TRBV6-5, the J gene TRBJ1-2; D is undetermined. CDR1 is MNHEY, CDR2 SVGAGI, per germline. V shed 4 bases and J shed 2 bases, with 14 bases lying between them. This CDR3 comprises 15 residues. The CDR3 region is CASSLRPTTNYGYTF. The DNA of the CDR3 is TGTGCCAGCAGTTTGAGGCCCACAACGAACTATGGCTACACCTTC.

The chain is built from TRBV10-3 and TRBJ2-6; 9 nucleotides agree with TRBD1. Trimming removed 5 bases from V and 4 bases from J; junction bases left unmatched: 9. The length of the CDR3 is 17 residues. The germline gives CDR1 ENHRY, CDR2 SYGVKD. This chain's CDR3 is CAISPGQGVTGANVLTF. In DNA form, the CDR3 reads TGTGCCATCAGTCCGGGACAGGGAGTTACCGGGGCCAACGTCCTGACTTTC.

The V call is TRBV4-1, the J call TRBJ1-1; D not resolved. The CDR3 contains 17 residues. V was clipped by 2 bases and J by 4 bases, with 20 bases between them. Germline V lookup: CDR1 MGHRA, CDR2 YSYEKL. The CDR3 region is CASSQLRTRGASTEAFF. The CDR3, as DNA: TGCGCCAGCAGCCAATTAAGGACGCGGGGAGCGAGCACTGAAGCTTTCTTT.

The chain employs TRBV29-1 and TRBJ1-5; perhaps TRBD1 as D (5 bases). The CDR3 loop spans 14 amino acids. The V and J ends lost 6 bases and 4 bases respectively, with 16 bases between them. The germline gives CDR1 SQVTM, CDR2 ANQGSEA. For the CDR3, the DNA is TGCAGCGTAGCAGCGTCCGGGGGGAATCAGCCCCAGCATTTT. The encoded protein is CSVAASGGNQPQHF.

The chain joins TRBV4-1 to TRBJ2-5; the D gene is possibly TRBD2 (5 bases). Germline V CDR1 and CDR2: MGHRA, YSYEKL. Trimming stripped 1 base from V and 5 bases from J, with 14 bases between. This CDR3 spans 15 amino acids. In DNA form, the CDR3 reads TGCGCCAGCAGCCAAGCGCCGACCACGGGGGAGACCCAGTACTTC. It codes for CASSQAPTTGETQYF.

V is TRBV7-9 and J is TRBJ1-3, with 7 nucleotides matching TRBD1. From germline, CDR1 is SEHNR and CDR2 FQNEAQ (reference sequence). The CDR3 is 16 residues long. V lost 2 bases to trimming and J lost 0 bases; unmatched junction nucleotides: 4. The CDR3, as DNA: TGTGCCAGCAGCTTAAGGGACAGCCACTCTGGAAACACCATATATTTT. Protein product: CASSLRDSHSGNTIYF.

A few counts support this clone. The chain uses TRBV7-6 and TRBJ2-1, with D tentatively TRBD1 (6 bases). CDR1 and CDR2 from the germline V gene are SGHVS and FNYEAQ. The V gene lost 6 bases and the J gene lost 2 bases, with 11 bases spanning the gap. The CDR3 loop spans 14 amino acids. CDR3 residues: CASSRTGTYNEQFF. CDR3 coding DNA: TGTGCCAGCAGTCGCACAGGGACCTACAATGAGCAGTTCTTC.

The rearrangement links TRBV9 to TRBJ2-3; TRBD2 matches 10 bases. The CDR3 sequence is 16 residues long. Germline CDR1 and CDR2: SGDLS and YYNGEE. V lost 6 bases to trimming and J lost 1 base; unmatched junction nucleotides: 8. This CDR3 is CASNPAGGVGTDTQYF. CDR3 nucleotide sequence: TGTGCCAGCAACCCAGCGGGAGGGGTCGGCACAGATACGCAGTATTTT.

In its sample, this clone was seen a few times. The rearrangement joins TRBV9 to TRBJ2-2; tentatively, D is TRBD1 (6 bases). The CDR3 length is 16 residues. Per the germline V gene, CDR1 is SGDLS and CDR2 is YYNGEE. V lost 3 bases to trimming and J lost 1 base, with 13 bases between them. The CDR3 spells CASSGQVLMNTGELFF. The CDR3 DNA is TGTGCCAGCAGCGGACAGGTACTCATGAACACCGGGGAGCTGTTTTTT.

The chain employs TRBV14 and TRBJ2-3; D perhaps matches TRBD2 (5 bases). CDR1 and CDR2 from the germline V gene are SGHDN and FVKESK. V was cut by 1 base and J by 2 bases, with 10 bases left in between. CDR3 length: 15 residues. The CDR3 is CASSQAGILTDTQYF. The CDR3 DNA reads TGTGCCAGCAGCCAAGCCGGGATTCTCACAGATACGCAGTATTTT.

The rearrangement uses TRBV30 and TRBJ1-2; D gene unclear. The CDR3 consists of 13 residues. V dropped 2 bases and J dropped 8 bases, with 15 bases sitting between them. CDR1 and CDR2 from the germline V gene are GTSNPN and SVGIG (reference sequence). This CDR3 reads CAWSLTRFGGYTF. The DNA for the CDR3 is TGTGCCTGGAGTTTGACACGGTTCGGAGGCTACACCTTC.

This chain links TRBV7-3 with TRBJ2-2; maybe TRBD2 (5 bases). CDR1 is SGHTA and CDR2 is FQGTGA in the germline V gene. V lost 3 bases to trimming and J lost 3 bases, with 5 bases between them. This CDR3 comprises 13 residues. The CDR3 DNA follows: TGTGCCAGCAGCTTGGACTACACCGGGGAGCTGTTTTTT. It yields the protein CASSLDYTGELFF.

V is TRBV28 and J is TRBJ1-3; D unclear. Trimming shortened V by 3 bases and J by 6 bases, and 15 bases separated the two germline ends. Germline V gene data show CDR1 as MDHEN and CDR2 as SYDVKM. This CDR3 has 15 amino acids. In nucleotides, the CDR3 is TGTGCCAGCAGTTTGACGGCGGTTGGTCTAAACACCATATATTTT. Amino acids: CASSLTAVGLNTIYF.

The CDR3 DNA reads TGTGCCAGCATTAGGACTTCGGAATCGGACGAAGCTTTCTTT. Protein sequence: CASIRTSESDEAFF. The chain joins TRBV28 to TRBJ1-1; D unresolved. This CDR3 has 14 amino acids. V lost 7 bases to trimming and J lost 8 bases, with 20 bases between them. Germline assignment: CDR1 MDHEN and CDR2 SYDVKM.

The chain employs TRBV5-6 and TRBJ2-1; TRBD1 matches at 9 bases. Germline V CDR1 and CDR2: SGHDT, YYEEEE. This CDR3 has 15 residues. V dropped 2 bases and J dropped 3; count of bases not matched to a gene: 3. The CDR3 DNA follows: TGTGCCAGCAGCTTTAGGACAGGGGACTACAATGAGCAGTTCTTC. Protein: CASSFRTGDYNEQFF. Full variable domain (missing parts from reference TRBV5-6 and TRBJ2-1): DAGVTQSPTHLIKTRGQQVTLRCSPKSGHDTVSWYQQALGQGPQFIFQYYEEEERQRGNFPDRFSGHQFPNYSSELNVNALLLGDSALYLCASSFRTGDYNEQFFGPGTRLTVL.

The J gene is TRBJ2-1, the V gene TRBV7-2, with D unclear. The CDR3 has 16 amino acids. Germline lookup yields CDR1 SGHTA and CDR2 FQGNSA. Trimming stripped 0 bases from V and 2 bases from J, with 11 bases between. This chain's CDR3 is CASSLASGTAYNEQFF. As DNA, the CDR3 is TGTGCCAGCAGCTTAGCGTCAGGTACAGCCTACAATGAGCAGTTCTTC. Full variable domain (rest looked up from reference TRBV7-2 and TRBJ2-1): GAGVSQSPSNKVTEKGKDVELRCDPISGHTALYWYRQSLGQGLEFLIYFQGNSAPDKSGLPSDRFSAERTGGSVSTLTIQRTQQEDSAVYLCASSLASGTAYNEQFFGPGTRLTVL.

The gene calls are TRBV6-5 and TRBJ2-7; 7 nucleotides line up with TRBD2. The CDR3 extends over 14 amino acids. Trimming removed 0 bases from V and 5 bases from J; junction bases left unmatched: 4. Germline assignment: CDR1 MNHEY and CDR2 SVGAGI. The chain's CDR3 is CASSYSSGGNEQYF. CDR3 DNA: TGTGCCAGCAGTTACTCTTCGGGAGGAAACGAGCAGTACTTC.